This T cell receptor (beta chain) was recovered during a study of vaccination and CD4 T cells after COVID-19. The assay that was used to sequence DNA from cultured CD4+ T cells was the Oncomine TCR Beta short-read assay. Using its own MiXCR run on the PCR reads, TCRdb lists one record per CDR3 protein. The sample lists approximately 11,000 distinct CDR3 sequences; roughly 71% were seen once. A word on this clonotype: What it binds is not known.

Germline V gene sequence: CDR1 MNHNS, CDR2 SASEGT. The CDR3 contains 13 residues. Trimming pared 3 bases from V and 6 bases from J, leaving 9 bases between. Treatment of the sample: approximately 10-day PBMC culture with coronavirus spike peptide pools or control peptides (ViraFEST assay). First, ViraFEST expanded antigen-specific T cells with peptide pools, and next it sequenced the TCRs. PBMCs were cultured at around 2 million per well with approximately 9.8 IU/ml IL-2 and 10 ug/ml peptide pools. Sequenced material: CD4+ T cells from blood, cultured in vitro. This chain joins TRBV6-1 and TRBJ1-3, with TRBD1 as a possible D gene (5 bases). The receptor's source is a human donor who had recovered from COVID-19. The CDR3 protein is CASSEGPANTIYF. CDR3 nucleotide sequence: TGTGCCAGCAGTGAGGGGCCCGCAAACACCATATATTTT.